The next 3 T cell receptor beta chains were all read from a single sample in a study of shared clonotypes between healthy human individuals. Assay: immunoSEQ multiplex PCR; the TCRdb copy retains only in-frame clones and omits some. This sample has around 500,000 clones, with over 70% found just once. Sequenced sample: PBMCs. The receptor source for this set is a woman between 40 and 55 years old in good health. Some clones in this sample may be carry-over from other donors' samples.

The chain is built from TRBV5-4 and TRBJ2-7, with 12 bases aligning to TRBD1. The CDR3 is 15 amino acids. V was pared by 3 bases and J by 7 bases, with 8 bases of the junction left unmatched. The germline V gene encodes CDR1 SGHNT and CDR2 YYREEE (reference sequence). The CDR3 loop reads CASSSGGQGAQEQYF. CDR3 in DNA: TGTGCCAGCAGCTCTGGGGGACAGGGGGCACAGGAGCAGTACTTC.

Concerning this clone: A far larger clone is off by one base, so a read error is likely. The sample holds other DNA sequences that translate to the same CDR3. The chain recombines TRBV29-1 with TRBJ2-3; maybe TRBD2 (5 bases). CDR1 and CDR2 from the germline V gene are SQVTM and ANQGSEA. The CDR3 runs 16 residues. The CDR3 nucleotides read TGCAGCGTTGACTCCCGAAATCGAGGAGGCACTGATACGCAGTATTTT. This gives the protein CSVDSRNRGGTDTQYF.

The V gene is TRBV6-6, the J gene TRBJ2-7; D might be TRBD2 (6 bases). This CDR3 has 11 amino acids. V was trimmed by 6 bases and J by 11 bases, leaving 14 bases between them. In germline, CDR1 is MNHNY, CDR2 SVGAGI (reference sequence). In DNA form, the CDR3 reads TGTGCCAGCAGAAGAACCGGGACTGAGTACTTC. It encodes CASRRTGTEYF.